The entry below describes one T cell receptor (beta chain). The sample comes from a study of cytomegalovirus exposure and HLA in healthy donors. About the research overall: Later, an analysis reported that the 100 to 150 validation repertoires had used the same platform as the approximately 680 first-cohort repertoires.

Germline CDR1 SEHNR, CDR2 FQNEAQ (reference sequence). The ends lost 5 bases at V and 6 bases at J; junction bases unmatched: 5. CDR3 size: 14 residues. Only in-frame clones appear in the TCRdb table, and some are missing; sequencing was by immunoSEQ multiplex PCR. The sample has 110,000 to 150,000 clones, more than 85% seen once. Sequencing used PBMCs. The clonotype was recovered from a man aged 18 to 30 in good health and CMV-seronegative. This sequence joins TRBV7-9 and TRBJ1-5; TRBD1 aligns across 9 bases. This chain's CDR3 is CASSAGTGIQPQHF. For the CDR3, the DNA is TGTGCCAGCAGCGCCGGGACAGGGATTCAGCCCCAGCATTTT.